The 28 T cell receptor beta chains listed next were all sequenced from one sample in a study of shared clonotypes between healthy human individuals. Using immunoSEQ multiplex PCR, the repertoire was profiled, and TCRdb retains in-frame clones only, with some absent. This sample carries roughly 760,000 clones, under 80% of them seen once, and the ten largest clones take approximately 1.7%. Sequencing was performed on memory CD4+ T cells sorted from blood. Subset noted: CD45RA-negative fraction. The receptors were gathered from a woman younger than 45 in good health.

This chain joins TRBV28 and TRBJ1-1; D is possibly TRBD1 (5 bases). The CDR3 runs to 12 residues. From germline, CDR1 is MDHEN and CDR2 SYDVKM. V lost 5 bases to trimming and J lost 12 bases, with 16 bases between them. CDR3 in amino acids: CASSGLGWGTFF. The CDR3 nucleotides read TGTGCCAGCAGTGGCCTCGGTTGGGGGACTTTCTTT.

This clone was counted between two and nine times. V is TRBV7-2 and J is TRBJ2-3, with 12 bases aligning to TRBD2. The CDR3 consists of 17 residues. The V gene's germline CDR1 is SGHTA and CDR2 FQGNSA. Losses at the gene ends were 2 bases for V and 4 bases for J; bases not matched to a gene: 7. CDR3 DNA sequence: TGTGCCAGCAGCTTATTGGGGCTAGCGGGAGGGCCAGATACGCAGTATTTT. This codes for CASSLLGLAGGPDTQYF.

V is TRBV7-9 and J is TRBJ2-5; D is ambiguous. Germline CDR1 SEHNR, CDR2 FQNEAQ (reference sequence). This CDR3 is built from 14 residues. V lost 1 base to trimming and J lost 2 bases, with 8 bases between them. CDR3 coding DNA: TGTGCCAGCAGCTTAGAAAGGCTGCAAGAGACCCAGTACTTC. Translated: CASSLERLQETQYF. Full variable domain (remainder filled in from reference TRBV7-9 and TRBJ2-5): DTGVSQNPRHKITKRGQNVTFRCDPISEHNRLYWYRQTLGQGPEFLTYFQNEAQLEKSRLLSDRFSAERPKGSFSTLEIQRTEQGDSAMYLCASSLERLQETQYFGPGTRLLVL.

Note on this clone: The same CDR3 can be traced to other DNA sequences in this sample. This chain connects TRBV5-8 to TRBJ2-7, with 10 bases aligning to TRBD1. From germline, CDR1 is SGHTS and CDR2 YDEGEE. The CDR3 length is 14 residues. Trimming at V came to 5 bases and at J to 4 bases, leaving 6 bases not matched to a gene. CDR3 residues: CASSIPGQGYEQYF. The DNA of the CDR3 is TGTGCCAGCAGTATACCGGGACAGGGGTACGAGCAGTACTTC.

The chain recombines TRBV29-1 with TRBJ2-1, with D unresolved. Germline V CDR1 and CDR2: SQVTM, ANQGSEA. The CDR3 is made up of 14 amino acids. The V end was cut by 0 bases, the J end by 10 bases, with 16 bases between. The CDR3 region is CSVEDGLGLQEQFF. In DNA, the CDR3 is TGCAGCGTTGAAGATGGGCTAGGGCTACAGGAGCAGTTCTTC.

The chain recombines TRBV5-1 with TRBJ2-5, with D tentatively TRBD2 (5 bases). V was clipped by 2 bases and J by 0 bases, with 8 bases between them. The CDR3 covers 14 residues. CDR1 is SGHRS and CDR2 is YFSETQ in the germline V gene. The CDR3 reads CASSLILDQETQYF. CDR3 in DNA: TGCGCCAGCAGCTTAATACTAGACCAAGAGACCCAGTACTTC.

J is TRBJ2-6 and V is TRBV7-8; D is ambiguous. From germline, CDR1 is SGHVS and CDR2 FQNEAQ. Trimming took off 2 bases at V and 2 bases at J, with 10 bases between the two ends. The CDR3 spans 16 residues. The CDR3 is CASSLREVTGANVLTF. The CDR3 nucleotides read TGTGCCAGCAGCTTACGTGAGGTCACTGGGGCCAACGTCCTGACTTTC. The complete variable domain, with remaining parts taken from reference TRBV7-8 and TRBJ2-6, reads GAGVSQSPRYKVAKRGQDVALRCDPISGHVSLFWYQQALGQGPEFLTYFQNEAQLDKSGLPSDRFFAERPEGSVSTLKIQRTQQEDSAVYLCASSLREVTGANVLTFGAGSRLTVL.

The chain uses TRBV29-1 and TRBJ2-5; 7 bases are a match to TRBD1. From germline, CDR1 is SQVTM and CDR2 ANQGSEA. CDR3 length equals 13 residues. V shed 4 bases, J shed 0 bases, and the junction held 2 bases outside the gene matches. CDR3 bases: TGCAGCGTTGTACAGGGGTACCAAGAGACCCAGTACTTC. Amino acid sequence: CSVVQGYQETQYF.

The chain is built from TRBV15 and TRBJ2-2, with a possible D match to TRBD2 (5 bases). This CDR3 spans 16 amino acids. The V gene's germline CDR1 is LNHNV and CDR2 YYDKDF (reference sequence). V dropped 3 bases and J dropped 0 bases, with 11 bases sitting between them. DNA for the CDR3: TGTGCCACCAGCAGGGACTGGAACGCGAACACCGGGGAGCTGTTTTTT. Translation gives CATSRDWNANTGELFF.

CDR3 nucleotide sequence: TGTGCCAGCAGTTACGGGCGAGAAGCTTTCTTT. Translated: CASSYGREAFF. The gene calls are TRBV6-5 and TRBJ1-1, with unresolved D. CDR3 length: 11 amino acids. Germline V gene sequence: CDR1 MNHEY, CDR2 SVGAGI. Trimming removed 2 bases at V and 8 bases at J, with 6 bases between.

As DNA, the CDR3 is TGTGCCAGCAGCTCTAGGTATGAGCAGTTCTTC. Its protein is CASSSRYEQFF. The chain joins TRBV7-6 to TRBJ2-1; D unresolved. Germline assignment: CDR1 SGHVS and CDR2 FNYEAQ. V gave up 4 bases and J gave up 8 bases, with 6 bases separating them. The CDR3 has 11 residues.

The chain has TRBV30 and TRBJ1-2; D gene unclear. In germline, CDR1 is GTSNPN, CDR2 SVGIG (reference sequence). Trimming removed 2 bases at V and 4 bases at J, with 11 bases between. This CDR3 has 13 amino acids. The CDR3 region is CAWSRGQAYGYTF. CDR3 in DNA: TGTGCCTGGAGTAGAGGGCAGGCCTATGGCTACACCTTC. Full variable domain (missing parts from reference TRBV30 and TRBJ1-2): SQTIHQWPATLVQPVGSPLSLECTVEGTSNPNLYWYRQAAGRGLQLLFYSVGIGQISSEVPQNLSASRPQDRQFILSSKKLLLSDSGFYLCAWSRGQAYGYTFGSGTRLTVV.

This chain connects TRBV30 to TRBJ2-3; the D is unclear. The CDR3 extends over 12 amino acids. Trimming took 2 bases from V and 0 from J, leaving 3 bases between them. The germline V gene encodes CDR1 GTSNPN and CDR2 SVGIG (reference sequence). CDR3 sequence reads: CAWSLSTDTQYF. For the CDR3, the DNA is TGTGCCTGGAGTTTGAGCACAGATACGCAGTATTTT.

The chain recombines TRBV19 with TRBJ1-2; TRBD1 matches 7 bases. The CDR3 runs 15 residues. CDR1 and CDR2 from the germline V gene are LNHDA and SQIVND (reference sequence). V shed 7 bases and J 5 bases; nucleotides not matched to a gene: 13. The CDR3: CASTNQGGAWYGYTF. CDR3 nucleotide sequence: TGTGCCAGTACCAATCAAGGGGGCGCGTGGTATGGCTACACCTTC.

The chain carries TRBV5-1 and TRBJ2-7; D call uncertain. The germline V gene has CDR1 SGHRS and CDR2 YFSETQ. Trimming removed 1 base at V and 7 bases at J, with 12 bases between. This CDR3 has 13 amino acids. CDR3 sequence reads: CASSLFSAVEQYF. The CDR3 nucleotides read TGCGCCAGCAGCTTGTTCAGCGCTGTAGAGCAGTACTTC.

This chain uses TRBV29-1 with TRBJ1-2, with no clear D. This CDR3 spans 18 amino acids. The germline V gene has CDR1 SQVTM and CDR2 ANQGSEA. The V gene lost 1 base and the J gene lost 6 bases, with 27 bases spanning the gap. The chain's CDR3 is CSVEGGVGGLDFGNGYTF. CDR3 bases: TGCAGCGTTGAAGGCGGGGTAGGAGGGTTGGATTTTGGGAATGGCTACACCTTC.

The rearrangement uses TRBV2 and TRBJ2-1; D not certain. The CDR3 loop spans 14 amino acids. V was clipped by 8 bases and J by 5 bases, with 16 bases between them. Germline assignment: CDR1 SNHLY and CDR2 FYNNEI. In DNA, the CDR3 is TGTGCCAGCGGGGTGGTGCGGTTTGACAATGAGCAGTTCTTC. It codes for CASGVVRFDNEQFF.

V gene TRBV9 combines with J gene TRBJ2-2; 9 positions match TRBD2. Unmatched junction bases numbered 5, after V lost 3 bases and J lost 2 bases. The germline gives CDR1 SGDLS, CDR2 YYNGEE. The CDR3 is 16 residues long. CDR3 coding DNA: TGTGCCAGCAGCGGTCATAGCGGGAGAAACACCGGGGAGCTGTTTTTT. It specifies CASSGHSGRNTGELFF.

In nucleotides, the CDR3 is TGTGCCAGCAGCGGTCAATATATGGATTCACCCCTCCACTTT. This gives the protein CASSGQYMDSPLHF. The V gene is TRBV7-9, the J gene TRBJ1-6; D ambiguous. The CDR3 contains 14 residues. Germline CDR1 reads SEHNR; CDR2 reads FQNEAQ (reference sequence). V shed 5 bases and J shed 8 bases, with 13 bases lying between them.

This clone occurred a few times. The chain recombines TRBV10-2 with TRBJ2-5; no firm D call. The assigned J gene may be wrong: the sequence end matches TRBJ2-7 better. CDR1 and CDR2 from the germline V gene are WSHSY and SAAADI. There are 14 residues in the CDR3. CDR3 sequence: CASSESAQTYEQYF. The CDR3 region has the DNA TGCGCCAGCAGTGAGTCAGCGCAGACCTACGAGCAGTACTTC.

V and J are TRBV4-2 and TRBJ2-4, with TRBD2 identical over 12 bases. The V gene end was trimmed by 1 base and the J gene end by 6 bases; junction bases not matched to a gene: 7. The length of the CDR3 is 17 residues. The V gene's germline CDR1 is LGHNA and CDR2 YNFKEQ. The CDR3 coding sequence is TGTGCCAGCAGCCAAGCTAGCGGGAGGGCCTGGGGAAACATTCAGTACTTC. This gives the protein CASSQASGRAWGNIQYF.

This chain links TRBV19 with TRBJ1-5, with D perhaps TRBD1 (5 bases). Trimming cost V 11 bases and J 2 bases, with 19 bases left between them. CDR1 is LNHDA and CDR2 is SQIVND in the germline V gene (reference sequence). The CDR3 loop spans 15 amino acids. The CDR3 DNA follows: TGTGCCTCCCGGGGAGGGGCTGGGGGCAATCAGCCCCAGCATTTT. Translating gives CASRGGAGGNQPQHF.

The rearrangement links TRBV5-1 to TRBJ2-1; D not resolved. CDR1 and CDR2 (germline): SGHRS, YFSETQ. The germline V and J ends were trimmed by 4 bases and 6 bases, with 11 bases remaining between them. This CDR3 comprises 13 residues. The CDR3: CASSTNGANEQFF. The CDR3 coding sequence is TGCGCCAGCAGCACTAACGGTGCCAATGAGCAGTTCTTC. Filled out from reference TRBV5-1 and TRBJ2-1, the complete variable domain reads KAGVTQTPRYLIKTRGQQVTLSCSPISGHRSVSWYQQTPGQGLQFLFEYFSETQRNKGNFPGRFSGRQFSNSRSEMNVSTLELGDSALYLCASSTNGANEQFFGPGTRLTVL.

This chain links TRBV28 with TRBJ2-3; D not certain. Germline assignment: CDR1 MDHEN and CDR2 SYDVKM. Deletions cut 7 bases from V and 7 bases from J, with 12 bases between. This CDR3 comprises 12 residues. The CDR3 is CASTRAANTQYF. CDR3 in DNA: TGTGCCAGCACACGGGCCGCAAATACGCAGTATTTT.

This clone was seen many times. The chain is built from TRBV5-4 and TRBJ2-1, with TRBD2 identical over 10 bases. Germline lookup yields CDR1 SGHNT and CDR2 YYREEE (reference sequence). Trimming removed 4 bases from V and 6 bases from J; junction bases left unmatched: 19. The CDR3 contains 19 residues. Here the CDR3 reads CASSPGGLAGVRGANEQFF. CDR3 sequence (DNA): TGTGCCAGCAGCCCAGGCGGGCTAGCGGGAGTTCGGGGGGCCAATGAGCAGTTCTTC.

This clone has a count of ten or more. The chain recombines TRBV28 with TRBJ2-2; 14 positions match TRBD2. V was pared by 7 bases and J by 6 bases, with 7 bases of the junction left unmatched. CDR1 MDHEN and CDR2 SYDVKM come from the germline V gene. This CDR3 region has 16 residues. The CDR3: CASNIRLAGGSGELFF. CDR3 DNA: TGTGCCAGCAACATACGACTAGCGGGAGGGTCCGGGGAGCTGTTTTTT.

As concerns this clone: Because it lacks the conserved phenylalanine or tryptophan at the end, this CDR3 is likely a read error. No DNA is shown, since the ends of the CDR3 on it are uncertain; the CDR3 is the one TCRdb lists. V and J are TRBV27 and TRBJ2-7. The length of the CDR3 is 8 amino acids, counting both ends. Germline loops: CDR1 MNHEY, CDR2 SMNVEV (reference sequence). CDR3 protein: CAGAFPGR.

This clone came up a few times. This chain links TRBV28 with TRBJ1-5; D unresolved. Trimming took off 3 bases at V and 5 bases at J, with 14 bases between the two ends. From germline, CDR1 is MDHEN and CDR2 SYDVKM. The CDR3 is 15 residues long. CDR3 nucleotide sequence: TGTGCCAGCAGTTTTTTTTCTCAGAGGGATCAGCCCCAGCATTTT. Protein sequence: CASSFFSQRDQPQHF.